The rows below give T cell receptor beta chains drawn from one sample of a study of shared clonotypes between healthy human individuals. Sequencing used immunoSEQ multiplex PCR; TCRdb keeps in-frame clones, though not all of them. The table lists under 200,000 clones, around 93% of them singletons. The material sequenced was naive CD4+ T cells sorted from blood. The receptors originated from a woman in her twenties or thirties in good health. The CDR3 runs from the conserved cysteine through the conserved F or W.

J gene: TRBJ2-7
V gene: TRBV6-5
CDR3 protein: CASSYSAWEAYEQYF

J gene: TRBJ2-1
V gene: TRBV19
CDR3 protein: CASITRGTSGHNEQFF

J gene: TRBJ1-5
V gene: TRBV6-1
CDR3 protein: CASSEPRYSNQPQHF

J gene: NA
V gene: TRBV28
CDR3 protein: CASSLQGDFYEQYF

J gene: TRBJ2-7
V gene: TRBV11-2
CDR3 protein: CASNFGQGAKYEQYF

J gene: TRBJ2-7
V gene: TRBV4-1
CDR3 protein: CASSQGLAGGYEQYF

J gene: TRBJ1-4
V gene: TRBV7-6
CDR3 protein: CASSETVTNEKLFF

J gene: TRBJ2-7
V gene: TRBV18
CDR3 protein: CASSRIQVPRSYEQYF

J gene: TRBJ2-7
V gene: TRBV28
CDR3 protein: CASSFRLRSYEQYF

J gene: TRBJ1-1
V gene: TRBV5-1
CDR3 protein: CASSFGQPQTEAFF

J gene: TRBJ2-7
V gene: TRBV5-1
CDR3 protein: CASSLATGVTYEQYF

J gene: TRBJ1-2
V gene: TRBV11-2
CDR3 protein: CASSLERLGYGYTF

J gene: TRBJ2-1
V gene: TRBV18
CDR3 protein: CASSPGTSGRNEQFF